This is a list of T cell receptor beta chains from one sample in a study of shared clonotypes between healthy human individuals. Profiling relied on immunoSEQ multiplex PCR, and the TCRdb table lists in-frame clones only, not all of them. The sample gives about 2,100,000 clones, 85% to 95% of which show up once; under 2% is in the top ten. Sequencing input: naive CD8+ T cells from PBMCs. The receptor set was obtained from a man aged 18 to 30 in good health. Some clones in this sample may be carry-over from other donors' samples. CDR3s include the opening cysteine and the closing phenylalanine or tryptophan. A D gene is named only where the DNA matches it firmly. Rows may omit the clone size; those that give it use once, few, many or a size class.

>TRBV10-3|TRBD2|TRBJ2-1|.
CAISEREGVANEQFF
>TRBV18|.|TRBJ2-3|.
CASSPPNGESSDTQYF
>TRBV28|.|TRBJ2-7|.
CASTPSAGDLYEQYF
>TRBV28|.|TRBJ2-1|.
CASSLSPRGAYNEQFF
>TRBV27|TRBD1|TRBJ2-7|.
CASSWLTGLSHEQYF
>TRBV4-3|TRBD2|TRBJ2-1|.
CASSQDAAGVLNEQFF
>TRBV7-9|TRBD1|TRBJ1-5|once
CASSHDRERDQPQHF
>TRBV11-2|.|TRBJ2-3|.
CASSLWGRSSTDTQYF
>TRBV6-6|.|TRBJ2-5|once
CASSVIPMALKETQYF
>TRBV19|.|TRBJ1-1|.
CASSERPRQTEAFF
>TRBV7-6|TRBD1|TRBJ1-1|.
CASSTDRGNTEAFF
>TRBV7-9|.|TRBJ2-1|.
CASSWAGTLKNNEQFF
>TRBV4-3|TRBD1|TRBJ2-1|once
CASSQGASKAGGYNEQFF
>TRBV28|TRBD2|TRBJ2-7|.
CASSPLAGRLYEQYF
>TRBV29-1|.|TRBJ2-7|.
CSVTTGYEQYF
>TRBV7-6|.|TRBJ2-3|.
CASSYVRGSTDTQYF
>TRBV11-2|TRBD2|TRBJ2-3|.
CASRDGGRASTDTQYF
>TRBV7-9|TRBD1|TRBJ2-7|.
CASSHRDRGIYEQYF
>TRBV7-8|TRBD1|TRBJ2-5|.
CASSRDRGGETQYF
>TRBV4-3|.|TRBJ2-7|.
CASSQGLGSYEQYF
>TRBV7-3|.|TRBJ2-1|.
CASSLDPEPSYNEQFF
>TRBV13|.|TRBJ1-1|.
CASSLESLTEAFF
>TRBV9|TRBD1|TRBJ1-4|.
CASSGAGTGREKLFF
>TRBV9|TRBD2|TRBJ2-1|.
CASSVGGTSGPNEQFF
>TRBV29-1|TRBD1|TRBJ2-5|.
CSVEDRGYGTGGSILGETQYF
>TRBV29-1|TRBD1|TRBJ2-7|.
CSVGQGAYEQYF
>TRBV4-1|.|TRBJ2-7|.
CASSQALRSSYEQYF
>TRBV28|TRBD2|TRBJ2-7|.
CASSFAGETYEQYF
>TRBV28|TRBD1|TRBJ1-4|.
CASSTYRTGGNWVNEKLFF
>TRBV6-1|.|TRBJ1-1|.
CASRSGVTEAFF
>TRBV11-3|.|TRBJ1-1|.
CASSLGRNTEAFF
>TRBV4-1|.|TRBJ2-7|.
CASSQDLRVSYEQYF
>TRBV29-1|.|TRBJ2-5|.
CSVEEGFQETQYF
>TRBV28|.|TRBJ2-1|.
CASSMRSNPSRNEQFF
>TRBV7-3|.|TRBJ2-6|.
CASSLTFGSGGANVLTF
>TRBV28|.|TRBJ1-2|.
CASRTTGQIAMGGTF
>TRBV11-2|.|TRBJ2-5|.
CASSLDLEGPLSETQYF
>TRBV27|.|TRBJ1-1|.
CASSWTNTEAFF
>TRBV6-1|.|TRBJ2-4|.
CASSEAGNIQYF
>TRBV28|.|TRBJ2-7|.
CASSQGRGPIYEQYF
>TRBV19|.|TRBJ2-2|.
CASTAGVGELFF
>TRBV15|TRBD2|TRBJ2-2|.
CATSRFPLAGDTGELFF
>TRBV29-1|.|TRBJ2-1|.
CSVEGSSYNEQFF
>TRBV27|TRBD2|TRBJ2-3|.
CASSLAGTSTDTQYF
>TRBV7-9|.|TRBJ2-3|.
CASSPRSDTQYF
>TRBV21-1|.|TRBJ2-1|.
CASSKGTGRALDEQFF
>TRBV4-1|.|TRBJ2-7|.
CASSQDGLAYEQYF
>TRBV29-1|.|TRBJ1-5|few
CSVWDGTNQPQHF
>TRBV9|.|TRBJ1-1|few
CASSVGSDTEAFF
>TRBV7-6|TRBD2|TRBJ2-3|.
CASSLVTSGRATDTQYF
>TRBV7-9|.|TRBJ2-2|once
CASSIVLGVNTGELFF
>TRBV19|TRBD1|TRBJ1-1|once
CASSQQTGGILNTEAFF
>TRBV29-1|.|TRBJ1-2|.
CSARGAVEAYGYTF
>TRBV7-3|.|TRBJ1-5|.
CASSLMRASNQPQHF
>TRBV11-2|.|TRBJ1-2|.
CASRDGYGYTF
>TRBV2|.|TRBJ1-5|.
CASSDPTGNSNQPQHF
>TRBV27|TRBD1|TRBJ2-7|.
CASSLRGRIDEQYF
>TRBV5-1|.|TRBJ2-4|.
CASGMRGLGPGNIQYF
>TRBV27|.|TRBJ1-5|.
CASSPSVGATGQPQHF
>TRBV14|.|TRBJ1-1|.
CASSHRGRGTEAFF